The TCR beta chain under discussion was sequenced for a study of T cells in Graves' hyperthyroidism and ophthalmopathy. About the research overall: Any treatment followed the collection of peripheral blood at initial diagnosis.

This clonotype has a handful of counts. Its target is unknown. V lost 5 bases, J lost 7 bases, and 12 bases stayed unmatched. Germline V gene lookup returns CDR1 MDHEN and CDR2 SYDVKM. The CDR3 sequence is 16 residues long. In the ophthalmopathy cohort, Clinical Activity Score was at least 3, NOSPECS grade at least 4, and duration under 3 months. Patients were excluded for uncontrolled infection, other autoimmune disease, pregnancy or lactation. RNA transcripts yielded amplified TCR beta CDR3 regions. HTBI primers were the set used in a first-round RT-PCR of the TCR CDR3. TCRdb itself ran the multiplex PCR reads through MiXCR, one entry per CDR3 protein. Found here are about 500,000 distinct CDR3 sequences, roughly 17% of them singletons; the top ten hold approximately 15%. The study's findings and limits: Among clonotypes expanded in thyroid above 0.001, most were also found in blood.

Sequenced input: blood. The TCR comes from a woman between 18 and 29 years old with Graves' ophthalmopathy. This chain joins TRBV28 and TRBJ2-1, with 9 bases identical to TRBD1. CDR3 sequence reads: CASSTFPGTGSNEQFF. The CDR3 coding sequence is TGTGCCAGCAGTACGTTCCCCGGGACAGGGAGTAATGAGCAGTTCTTC.